This is a list of T cell receptor beta chains from one sample in a study of T cell repertoires in cytomegalovirus infection. TCRdb ran MiXCR on the reads and lists one entry per CDR3 protein. The table includes roughly 69,000 distinct CDR3 sequences, around 27% detected once. For these receptors, no antigen is known. Specimen: CD8+ T cells from cultured PBMCs, collected from culture after CMV antigen stimulation. These receptor sequences come from a human donor in good health (CMV status not recorded). Some clones in this sample may be carry-over from other donors' samples. CDR3s include the opening cysteine and the closing phenylalanine or tryptophan. A D gene is named only where the DNA matches it firmly. Rows may omit the clone size; those that give it use once, few, many or a size class.

D	size	V	J	DNA	CDR3
TRBD2	.	TRBV6-5	TRBJ2-3	TGTGCCAGCAGCCACAGGACTAGCGGGGTGCGCACAGATACGCAGTATTTT	CASSHRTSGVRTDTQYF
.	.	TRBV9	TRBJ2-5	TGTGCCAGCAGCGAGTCAGGGGCACAAGAGACCCAGTACTTC	CASSESGAQETQYF
.	.	TRBV7-8	TRBJ2-3	TGTGCCAGCAGCTCCGTACAGGGAAACACAGATACGCAGTATTTT	CASSSVQGNTDTQYF
.	few	TRBV11-3	TRBJ2-1	TGTGCCAGCAGCCCGGGCCAGACTTACAATGAGCAGTTCTTC	CASSPGQTYNEQFF
.	.	TRBV7-9	TRBJ2-7	TGTGCCAGCAGCTTAGGAGGACAGCCCTACGAGCAGTACTTC	CASSLGGQPYEQYF
.	.	TRBV18	TRBJ2-1	TGTGCCAGCTCACCCGACATCATCTCCTACAACGAGCAGTTCTTC	CASSPDIISYNEQFF
TRBD1	many	TRBV7-3	TRBJ2-1	TGTGCCAGCAGCGAGATGGGACAGGGTATAGGTAATGAGCAGTTCTTC	CASSEMGQGIGNEQFF
.	few	TRBV4-3	TRBJ2-1	TGCGCCAGCAGCCAAGACGCGGGTAATGAGCAGTTCTTC	CASSQDAGNEQFF
.	.	TRBV7-8	TRBJ2-1	TGTGCCAGCACGCTGGGAGGAGGACCTGCCAATGAGCAGTTCTTC	CASTLGGGPANEQFF
TRBD2	.	TRBV24-1	TRBJ2-2	TGTGCCACCAGTGATCCGGGACTAGACACCGGGGAGCTGTTTTTT	CATSDPGLDTGELFF
.	.	TRBV18	TRBJ2-7	TGTGCCAGCTCACCATCTAGCGCCGATTACGAGCAGTACTTC	CASSPSSADYEQYF
TRBD1	many	TRBV6-2/TRBV6-3	TRBJ1-5	TGTGCCAGCAGTCCGAGGACCGGGACAGAAAATCCCTATAGCAATCAGCCCCAGCATTTT	CASSPRTGTENPYSNQPQHF
TRBD1	few	TRBV6-1	TRBJ2-1	TGTGCCGGCTGGGACAGAGACTACAATGAGCAGTTCTTC	CAGWDRDYNEQFF
TRBD2	.	TRBV6-5	TRBJ2-1	TGTGCCAGCAGTTACTCGAATCCGGCGCGGGAGTTTTACAATGAGCAGTTCTTC	CASSYSNPAREFYNEQFF
TRBD1	few	TRBV27	TRBJ2-1	TGTGCCAGCACTTATTCGGGACAGGGCCACAATGAGCAGTTCTTC	CASTYSGQGHNEQFF
.	.	TRBV12-3/TRBV12-4	TRBJ2-3	TGTGCCAGCAGCGAAGCTTCGGGGGACACAGATACGCAGTATTTT	CASSEASGDTDTQYF
TRBD2	.	TRBV7-9	TRBJ2-7	TGTGCCAGCAGCTCCGCTAGCGGGGGCCCCCCCGAGCAGTACTTC	CASSSASGGPPEQYF
TRBD2	.	TRBV19	TRBJ2-1	TGTGCGGTGACTAGCAGCTACAATGAGCAGTTCTTC	CAVTSSYNEQFF
TRBD1	few	TRBV6-1	TRBJ1-2	TGTGCCAGCAGGGGACAGAACTATGGCTACACCTTC	CASRGQNYGYTF
.	.	TRBV11-2	TRBJ2-7	TGTGCCAGCAGCTTAGGGGGGTCCGGGGTGAGGTACTTC	CASSLGGSGVRYF
TRBD2	many	TRBV7-2	TRBJ2-7	TGTGCCAGCAGCAATGCCTTCCGGGTGGGGGGGAAGGACGAGCAGTACTTC	CASSNAFRVGGKDEQYF
.	.	TRBV6-6	TRBJ2-7	TGTGCCAGCAGTTCCCCCGGGACGCACTCCTACGAGCAGTACTTC	CASSSPGTHSYEQYF
TRBD2	.	TRBV6-5	TRBJ2-1	TGTGCCAGCAGTCTCGGGGGGACCTCCTACAATGAGCAGTTCTTC	CASSLGGTSYNEQFF
TRBD2	few	TRBV4-2	TRBJ2-5	TGTGCCAGCAGCCTCCTGAGGACTAGCGGGGGCCCCGGGTTCGAAGAGACCCAGTACTTC	CASSLLRTSGGPGFEETQYF
.	once	TRBV20-1	TRBJ2-2	TGCAGTGCCCCCTCGGGAGCAGGCTACACCGGGGAGCTGTTTTTT	CSAPSGAGYTGELFF
TRBD1	few	TRBV20-1	TRBJ2-7	TGCAGTGCACGGGACAGGGCCTACGAGCAGTACTTC	CSARDRAYEQYF
TRBD1	.	TRBV15	TRBJ2-3	TGTGCCACCAGCAGAGCATATGAGACAGGGTCGCAGTATTTT	CATSRAYETGSQYF
.	many	TRBV7-2	TRBJ1-1	TGTGCCAGCAGCTTGGGGGGTTTCACTGAAGCTTTCTTT	CASSLGGFTEAFF
.	.	TRBV3-1	TRBJ2-5	TGTGCCAGCAGCCAAGGTAGCGAGAAAGAGACCCAGTACTTC	CASSQGSEKETQYF
TRBD1	.	TRBV18	TRBJ1-1	TGTGCCAGCTCACCACCGAACAGGGGCCCCCGGTTTGAAGCTTTCTTT	CASSPPNRGPRFEAFF
.	few	TRBV20-1	TRBJ1-1	TGCAGTGCCATCGTGGGGGGGGGCACTGAAGCTTTCTTT	CSAIVGGGTEAFF
.	.	TRBV25-1	TRBJ1-4	TGTGCCAGCAGTGAATTGGCGCGGGGGTCAACTAATGAAAAACTGTTTTTT	CASSELARGSTNEKLFF
.	many	TRBV12-3/TRBV12-4	TRBJ1-2	TGTGCCAGCAGTTCCCAGGCCTATTATGGCTACACCTTC	CASSSQAYYGYTF
TRBD1	few	TRBV15	TRBJ1-2	TGTGCCACCAGCCCGATCTCCGGGACAGACCCCTATGGCTACACCTTC	CATSPISGTDPYGYTF
TRBD2	.	TRBV6-1	TRBJ2-7	TGTGCCAGCAGCATCGGACTAGCGGATTCCTACGAGCAGTACTTC	CASSIGLADSYEQYF
.	.	TRBV10-2	TRBJ1-5	TGCGCCAGCAGTAGGGGGAGTTGGCCCCAGCATTTT	CASSRGSWPQHF
.	.	TRBV6-2/TRBV6-3	TRBJ2-7	TGTGCCAGCGCCTGGGGAGGGGGCCCCTTGAACGAGCAGTACTTC	CASAWGGGPLNEQYF